The 7 T cell receptor beta chains listed next were all sequenced from one sample in a study of T cell responses to AZD1222 COVID-19 vaccine. The repertoire was sequenced with immunoSEQ multiplex PCR; TCRdb's copy has only in-frame clones and lacks some. The table has 130,000 or so clones, around 90% seen once. The sample was peripheral blood, taken 28 days after the second AZD1222 dose. The receptor set was obtained from an adult who received the AZD1222 COVID-19 vaccine.

This clone was observed a single time. The rearrangement links TRBV7-2 to TRBJ2-4; D gene ambiguous. Between the trimmed V and J ends, which lost 1 base and 7 bases, there was a span of 5 bases. Germline V gene sequence: CDR1 SGHTA, CDR2 FQGNSA. The CDR3 is 12 amino acids. CDR3 nucleotide sequence: TGTGCCAGCAGCTTAGATCGGAACATTCAGTACTTC. Its protein is CASSLDRNIQYF.

The chain uses TRBV4-1 and TRBJ1-5; D gene unclear. The V and J ends lost 4 bases and 2 bases respectively, with 6 bases between them. CDR3 size: 13 residues. Looked up from germline, CDR1 is MGHRA and CDR2 is YSYEKL. The CDR3 sequence is CASSLSGNQPQHF. The CDR3 nucleotides are TGCGCCAGCAGCCTCAGCGGCAATCAGCCCCAGCATTTT.

This clone was picked up one time. V and J are TRBV19 and TRBJ1-2; no clear D gene. Germline V gene sequence: CDR1 LNHDA, CDR2 SQIVND (reference sequence). The CDR3 loop spans 12 amino acids. Trimming took 6 bases from V and 8 from J, leaving 13 bases between them. DNA for the CDR3: TGTGCCAGTAGAGGATCCGGTGTCGGCTACACCTTC. This gives the protein CASRGSGVGYTF.

The genes are TRBV25-1 and TRBJ2-2, with 8 bases that match TRBD2. Trimming removed 2 bases from V and 8 bases from J; junction bases left unmatched: 7. Germline CDR1 is MGHDK and CDR2 is SYGVNS. The CDR3 covers 15 residues. CDR3 loop: CASSESGGRIGELFF. CDR3 sequence (DNA): TGTGCCAGCAGTGAAAGCGGGGGTCGGATAGGGGAGCTGTTTTTT. Supplemented by reference TRBV25-1 and TRBJ2-2, the full variable domain reads EADIYQTPRYLVIGTGKKITLECSQTMGHDKMYWYQQDPGMELHLIHYSYGVNSTEKGDLSSESTVSRIRTEHFPLTLESARPSHTSQYLCASSESGGRIGELFFGEGSRLTVL.

The chain joins TRBV3-1 (or the pseudogene TRBV3-2) to TRBJ1-2; D is perhaps TRBD1 (5 bases). V lost 6 bases to trimming and J lost 5 bases, with 22 bases between them. The germline CDR1 and CDR2 sequences are LGHDT and YNNKEL (reference sequence). The CDR3 runs to 16 residues. CDR3 nucleotides: TGTGCCAGCAGACATGCCGATACCCAGGGACTATATGGCTACACCTTC. This translates into CASRHADTQGLYGYTF.

The chain uses TRBV11-3 and TRBJ1-3, with a weak D call TRBD1 (6 bases). The CDR3 extends over 13 amino acids. Between the trimmed V and J ends, which lost 5 bases and 3 bases, there was a span of 8 bases. The germline CDR1 and CDR2 sequences are SGHNT and YENEEA. The CDR3 bases are TGTGCCAGCAGCGGGGGCCTTGGAAACACCATATATTTT. Amino acids: CASSGGLGNTIYF.

V is TRBV6-2 or TRBV6-3 and J is TRBJ2-4; 11 bases line up with TRBD2. Germline assignment: CDR1 MNHEY and CDR2 SVGEGT. J gave up 7 bases and V 4 bases, and 6 bases lay outside the gene matches. The CDR3 loop spans 15 amino acids. CDR3 DNA sequence: TGTGCCAGCAGTTCCACTAGCGGGAGTGGTAACATTCAGTACTTC. Residues: CASSSTSGSGNIQYF.